The 2 T cell receptor beta chains in this list originate from one sample, sequenced in a study of chemoradiotherapy in HPV16-positive cancers. Sequencing used immunoSEQ multiplex PCR; TCRdb keeps in-frame clones, though not all of them. The table lists roughly 3,500 clones, roughly 95% of them singletons. Sampling was done from a patient who underwent chemoradiotherapy. The receptors stem from a human donor with HPV-associated anogenital cancer.

The rearrangement uses TRBV29-1 and TRBJ2-3, with 8 bases that match TRBD2. Trimming removed 3 bases from V and 2 bases from J; junction bases left unmatched: 7. CDR3 length: 15 residues. Germline V gene data show CDR1 as SQVTM and CDR2 as ANQGSEA. The CDR3 loop reads CSVDIGGEDTDTQYF. CDR3 bases: TGCAGCGTTGACATCGGGGGGGAAGACACAGATACGCAGTATTTT.

The CDR3 loop reads CASSQDPQGVLEGYTF. The CDR3 DNA reads as TGCGCCAGCAGCCAAGATCCACAGGGGGTTCTTGAAGGCTACACCTTC. The chain uses TRBV4-1 and TRBJ1-2, with 8 bases fitting TRBD1. In germline, CDR1 is MGHRA, CDR2 YSYEKL. The V gene end was trimmed by 0 bases and the J gene end by 8 bases; junction bases not matched to a gene: 11. The CDR3 consists of 16 residues.